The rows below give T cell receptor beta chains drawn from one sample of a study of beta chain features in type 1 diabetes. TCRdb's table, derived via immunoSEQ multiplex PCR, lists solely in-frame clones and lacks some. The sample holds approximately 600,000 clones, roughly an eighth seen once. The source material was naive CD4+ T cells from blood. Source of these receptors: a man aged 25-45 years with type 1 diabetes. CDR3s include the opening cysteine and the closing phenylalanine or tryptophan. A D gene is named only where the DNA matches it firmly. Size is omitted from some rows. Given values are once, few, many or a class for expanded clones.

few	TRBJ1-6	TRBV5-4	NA	TGTGCCAGCAGCTACGGGGGGCACAGCTCCTATAATTCACCCCTCCACTTT	CASSYGGHSSYNSPLHF
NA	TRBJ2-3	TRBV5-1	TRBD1	TGCGCCACCTCGAGGACAGGGGGCGTCCAAGGGACGCAGTATTTT	CATSRTGGVQGTQYF
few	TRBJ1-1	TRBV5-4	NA	TGTGCCAGCAGCTTGTTGAGGGGACAAGCTTTCTTT	CASSLLRGQAFF
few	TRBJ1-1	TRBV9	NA	TGTGCCAGCAGCGTATCACCGAGGGCTCGGAACACTGAAGCTTTCTTT	CASSVSPRARNTEAFF
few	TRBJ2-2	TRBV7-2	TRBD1	TGTGCCAGCAGCTTGTTGACAGGGGATTGGGCCGGGGAGCTGTTTTTT	CASSLLTGDWAGELFF
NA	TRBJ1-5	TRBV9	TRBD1	TGTGCCAGCAGCGTTGGCGGACAGGGCGGTCAGCCCCAGCATTTT	CASSVGGQGGQPQHF
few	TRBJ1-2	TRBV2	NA	TGTGCCAGCAGGCCCACCTGGGAAACCTATGGCTACACCTTC	CASRPTWETYGYTF
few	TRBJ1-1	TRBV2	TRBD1	TGTGCCAGCAGTGAAGAGATAGGCAGGGGGCAGTACGCTGAAGCTTTCTTT	CASSEEIGRGQYAEAFF
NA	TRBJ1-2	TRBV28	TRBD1	TGTGCCAGCAGCCCAGCGACAGGGGATGGCTACACCTTC	CASSPATGDGYTF
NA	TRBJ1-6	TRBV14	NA	TGTGCCAGCAGCCAAGAAGTCCGCGGGAGCTCCTATAATTCACCCCTCCACTTT	CASSQEVRGSSYNSPLHF
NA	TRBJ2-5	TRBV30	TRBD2	TGTGCCTGGAGCAGACTAGCGGGGGGCACAGAGACCCAGTACTTC	CAWSRLAGGTETQYF
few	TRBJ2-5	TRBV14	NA	TGTGCCAGCAGCCATGTGACAGGGACTGAGCAAGAGACCCAGTACTTC	CASSHVTGTEQETQYF
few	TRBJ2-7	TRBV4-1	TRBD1	TGCGCCAGCAGCCAAACCAACCTAGCCGGGACAGGGAACTACGAGCAGTACTTC	CASSQTNLAGTGNYEQYF
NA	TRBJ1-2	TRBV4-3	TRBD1	TGCGCCAGCAGCCCTGGACAGGGGAACTATGGCTACACCTTC	CASSPGQGNYGYTF
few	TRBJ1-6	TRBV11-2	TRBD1	TGTGCCAGCATCCCTGGACAGGGATATAATTCACCCCTCCACTTT	CASIPGQGYNSPLHF
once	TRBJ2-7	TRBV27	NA	TGTGCCAGCAGTTTCGTGGGGTCGGAATACGAGCAGTACTTC	CASSFVGSEYEQYF
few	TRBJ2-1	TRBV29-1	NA	TGCAGCGTCTCAAGAGGGACGGGGAATGAGCAGTTCTTC	CSVSRGTGNEQFF
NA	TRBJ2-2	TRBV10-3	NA	TGTGCCATCAGAACGGGGGGCGCGAACACCGGGGAGCTGTTTTTT	CAIRTGGANTGELFF
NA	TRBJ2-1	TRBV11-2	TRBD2	TGTGCCAGCAGCTTAGATGCTAGCGGGGGACTTGAGCAGTTCTTC	CASSLDASGGLEQFF
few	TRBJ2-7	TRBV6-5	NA	TGTGCCAGCACTCGGGGACATAGCTCCTACGAGCAGTACTTC	CASTRGHSSYEQYF
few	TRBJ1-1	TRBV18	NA	TGTGCCAGCTCACTCTGGGAGGGACAGAACACTGAAGCTTTCTTT	CASSLWEGQNTEAFF
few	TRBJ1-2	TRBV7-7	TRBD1	TGTGCTAGCAGCTTAGTGGGACAGGGGGCACACTATGGCTACACCTTC	CASSLVGQGAHYGYTF
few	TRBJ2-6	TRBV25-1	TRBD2	TGTGCCAGCAGGGGACTAGGCGGGGGCGCTGGGGCCAACGTCCTGACTTTC	CASRGLGGGAGANVLTF
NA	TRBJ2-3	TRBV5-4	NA	TGTGCCAGCAGCCCTCGGGGCAGGGGCACAGATACGCAGTATTTT	CASSPRGRGTDTQYF
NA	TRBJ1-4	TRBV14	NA	TGTGCCAGCAGCCACGACTGGGATCGAGAAAAACTGTTTTTT	CASSHDWDREKLFF
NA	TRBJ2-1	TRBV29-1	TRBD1	TGCAGCGTACCCCCCGGGACAGGGGCCTCCTACAATGAGCAGTTCTTC	CSVPPGTGASYNEQFF
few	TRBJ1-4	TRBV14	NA	TGTGCCAGCAGCCAAGTCAGGGAGAAACTGTTTTTT	CASSQVREKLFF
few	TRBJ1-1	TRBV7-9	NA	TGTGCCAGCAGCGTCACCGAGGGGGCTGAAGCTTTCTTT	CASSVTEGAEAFF
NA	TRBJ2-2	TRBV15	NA	TGTGCCACCAGCAGAGTTGGGACCTTAGGCGACACCGGGGAGCTGTTTTTT	CATSRVGTLGDTGELFF
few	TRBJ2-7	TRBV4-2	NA	TGTGCCAGCAGCCAGGGACTCTACGAGCAGTACTTC	CASSQGLYEQYF
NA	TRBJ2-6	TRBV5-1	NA	TGCGCCAGCAGCTCGACCGTCTCTGGGGCCAACGTCCTGACTTTC	CASSSTVSGANVLTF
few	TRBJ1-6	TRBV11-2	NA	TGTGCCAGCAACGGGGAGGTGCATTCACCCCTCCACTTT	CASNGEVHSPLHF
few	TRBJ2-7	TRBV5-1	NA	TGCGCCAGCAGCTTGGAAGGTGAGCAGTACTTC	CASSLEGEQYF